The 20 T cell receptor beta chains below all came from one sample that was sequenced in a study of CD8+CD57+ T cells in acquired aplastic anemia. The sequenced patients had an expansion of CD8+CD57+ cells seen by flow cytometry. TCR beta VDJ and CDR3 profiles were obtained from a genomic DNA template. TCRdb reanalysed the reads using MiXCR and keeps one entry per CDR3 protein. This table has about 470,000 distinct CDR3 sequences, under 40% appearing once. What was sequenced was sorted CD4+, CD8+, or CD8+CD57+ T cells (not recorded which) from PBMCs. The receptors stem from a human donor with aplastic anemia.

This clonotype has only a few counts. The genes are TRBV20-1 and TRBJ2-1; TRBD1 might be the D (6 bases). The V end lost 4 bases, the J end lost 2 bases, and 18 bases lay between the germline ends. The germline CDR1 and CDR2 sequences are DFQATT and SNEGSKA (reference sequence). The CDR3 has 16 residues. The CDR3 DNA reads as TGCAGTGCTACCCTTCTTGCAGGGGCCGCCTACAATGAGCAGTTCTTC. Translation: CSATLLAGAAYNEQFF.

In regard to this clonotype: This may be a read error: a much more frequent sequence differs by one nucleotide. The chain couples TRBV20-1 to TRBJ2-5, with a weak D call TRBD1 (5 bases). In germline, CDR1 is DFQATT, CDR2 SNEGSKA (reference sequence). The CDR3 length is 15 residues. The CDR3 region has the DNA TGCAGTGCTAGTATCACAGGTTCCTTCCAAGAGACCCGGTACTTC. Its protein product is CSASITGSFQETRYF.

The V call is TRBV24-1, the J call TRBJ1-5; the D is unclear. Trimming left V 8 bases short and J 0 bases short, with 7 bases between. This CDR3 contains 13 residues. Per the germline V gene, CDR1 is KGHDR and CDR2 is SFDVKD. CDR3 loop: CATIGDSNQPQHF. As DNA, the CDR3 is TGTGCCACCATTGGGGATAGCAATCAGCCCCAGCATTTT.

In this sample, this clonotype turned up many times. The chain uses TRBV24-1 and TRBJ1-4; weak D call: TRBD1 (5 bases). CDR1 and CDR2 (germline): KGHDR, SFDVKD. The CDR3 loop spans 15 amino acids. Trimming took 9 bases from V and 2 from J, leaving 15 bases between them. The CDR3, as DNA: TGTGCCACCGCGACTGAGAGGGGCACTAATGAAAAACTGTTTTTT. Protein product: CATATERGTNEKLFF.

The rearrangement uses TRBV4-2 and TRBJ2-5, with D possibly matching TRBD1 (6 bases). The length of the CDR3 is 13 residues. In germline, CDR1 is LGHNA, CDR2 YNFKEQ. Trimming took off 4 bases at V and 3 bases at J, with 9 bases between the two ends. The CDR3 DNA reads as TGTGCCAGCAGCCCAGACAGGAAAGAGACCCAGTACTTC. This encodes CASSPDRKETQYF.

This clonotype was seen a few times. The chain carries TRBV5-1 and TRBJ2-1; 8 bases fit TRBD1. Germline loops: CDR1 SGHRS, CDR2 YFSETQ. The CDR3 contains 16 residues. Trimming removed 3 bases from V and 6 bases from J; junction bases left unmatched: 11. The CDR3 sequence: CASSSTGQGWGNEQFF. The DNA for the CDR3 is TGCGCCAGCAGCTCTACCGGACAGGGTTGGGGCAATGAGCAGTTCTTC.

CDR3 sequence (DNA): TGTGCCAGCAGCGCCGGGACTAGCGGGAGGTTTACAGATACGCAGTATTTT. This encodes CASSAGTSGRFTDTQYF. This chain joins TRBV9 and TRBJ2-3; 15 positions match TRBD2. Germline CDR1 is SGDLS and CDR2 is YYNGEE. V lost 3 bases and J lost 3; bases outside the gene matches: 5. CDR3 length: 17 residues.

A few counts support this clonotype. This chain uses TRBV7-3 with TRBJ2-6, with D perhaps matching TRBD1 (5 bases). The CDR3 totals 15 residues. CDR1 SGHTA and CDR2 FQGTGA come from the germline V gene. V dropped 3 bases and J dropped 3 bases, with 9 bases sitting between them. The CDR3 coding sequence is TGTGCCAGCAGCTTGTCCAGGGTTGGGGCCAACGTCCTGACTTTC. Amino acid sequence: CASSLSRVGANVLTF.

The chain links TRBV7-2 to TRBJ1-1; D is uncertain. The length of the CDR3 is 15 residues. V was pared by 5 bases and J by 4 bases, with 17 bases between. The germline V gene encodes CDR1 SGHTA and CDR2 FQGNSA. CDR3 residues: CASSQLGGRTTEAFF. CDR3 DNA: TGTGCCAGCAGCCAACTGGGAGGGCGGACCACTGAAGCTTTCTTT.

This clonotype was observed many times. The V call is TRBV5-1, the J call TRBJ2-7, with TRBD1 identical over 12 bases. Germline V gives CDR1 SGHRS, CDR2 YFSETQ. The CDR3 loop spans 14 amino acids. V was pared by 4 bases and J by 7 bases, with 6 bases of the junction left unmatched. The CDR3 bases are TGCGCCAGCAGCCGGGGACAGGGGGCGAGGGAGCAGTACTTC. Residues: CASSRGQGAREQYF.

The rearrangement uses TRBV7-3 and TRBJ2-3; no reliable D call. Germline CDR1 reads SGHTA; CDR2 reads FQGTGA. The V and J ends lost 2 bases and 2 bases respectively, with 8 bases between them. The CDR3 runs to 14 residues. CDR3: CASSLDPFTDTQYF. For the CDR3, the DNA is TGTGCCAGCAGCTTAGACCCCTTCACAGATACGCAGTATTTT. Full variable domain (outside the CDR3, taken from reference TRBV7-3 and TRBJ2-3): GAGVSQTPSNKVTEKGKYVELRCDPISGHTALYWYRQSLGQGPEFLIYFQGTGAADDSGLPNDRFFAVRPEGSVSTLKIQRTERGDSAVYLCASSLDPFTDTQYFGPGTRLTVL.

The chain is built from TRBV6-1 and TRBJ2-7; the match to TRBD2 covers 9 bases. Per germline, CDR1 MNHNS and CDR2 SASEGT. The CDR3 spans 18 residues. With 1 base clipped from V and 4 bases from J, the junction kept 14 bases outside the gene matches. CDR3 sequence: CASSEDRALGLASYEQYF. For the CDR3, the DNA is TGTGCCAGCAGTGAAGACCGCGCCCTAGGACTAGCGTCTTACGAGCAGTACTTC.

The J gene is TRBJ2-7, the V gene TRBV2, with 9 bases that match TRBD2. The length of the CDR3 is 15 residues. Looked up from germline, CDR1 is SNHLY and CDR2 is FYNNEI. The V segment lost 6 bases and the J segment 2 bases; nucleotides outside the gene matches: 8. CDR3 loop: CASRHSSGAPYEQYF. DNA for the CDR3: TGTGCCAGCAGACACTCTAGCGGGGCTCCCTACGAGCAGTACTTC.

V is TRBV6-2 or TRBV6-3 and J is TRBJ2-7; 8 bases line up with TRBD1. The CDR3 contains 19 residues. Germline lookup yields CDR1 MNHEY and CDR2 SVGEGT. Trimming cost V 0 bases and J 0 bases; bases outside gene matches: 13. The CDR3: CASSYSGVGQAQLSYEQYF. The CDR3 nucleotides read TGTGCCAGCAGTTACTCCGGTGTGGGACAGGCCCAACTCTCCTACGAGCAGTACTTC.

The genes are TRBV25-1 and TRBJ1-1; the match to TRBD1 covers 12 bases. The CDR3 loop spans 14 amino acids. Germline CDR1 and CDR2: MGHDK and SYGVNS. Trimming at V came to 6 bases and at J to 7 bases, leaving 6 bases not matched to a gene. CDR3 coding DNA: TGTGCCAGCAGCTTAGGGACAGGGGGCTTTGAAGCTTTCTTT. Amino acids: CASSLGTGGFEAFF.

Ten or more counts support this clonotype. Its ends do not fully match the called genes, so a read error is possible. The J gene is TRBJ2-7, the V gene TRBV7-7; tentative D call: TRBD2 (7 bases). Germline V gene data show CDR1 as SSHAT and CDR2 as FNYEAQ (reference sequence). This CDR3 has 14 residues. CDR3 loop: CASSHREGGYEQYF. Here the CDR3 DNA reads TGTGCTAGCAGCCACAGGGAGGGAGGATACGAGCAGTACTTC.

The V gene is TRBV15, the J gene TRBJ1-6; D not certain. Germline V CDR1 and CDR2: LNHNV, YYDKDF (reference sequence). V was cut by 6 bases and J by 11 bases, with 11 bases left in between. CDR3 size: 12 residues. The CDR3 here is CATRFGRPPLHF. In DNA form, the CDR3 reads TGTGCCACCAGATTTGGTCGGCCACCCCTCCACTTT.

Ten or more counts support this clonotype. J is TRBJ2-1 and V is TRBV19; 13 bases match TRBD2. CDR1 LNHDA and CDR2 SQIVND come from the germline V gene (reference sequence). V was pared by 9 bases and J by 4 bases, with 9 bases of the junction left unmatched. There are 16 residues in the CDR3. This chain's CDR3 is CASGGLAGPFYNEQFF. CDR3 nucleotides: TGTGCCAGCGGGGGACTAGCGGGGCCATTTTACAATGAGCAGTTCTTC.

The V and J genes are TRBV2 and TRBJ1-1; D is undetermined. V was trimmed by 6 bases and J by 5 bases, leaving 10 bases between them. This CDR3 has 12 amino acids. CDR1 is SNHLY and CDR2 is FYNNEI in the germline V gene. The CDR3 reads CASRYANTEAFF. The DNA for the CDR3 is TGTGCCAGCAGGTATGCGAATACTGAAGCTTTCTTT.

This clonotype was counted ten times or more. CDR3 protein: CASSSQGARGYTF. CDR3 in DNA: TGTGCCAGCAGTTCTCAGGGGGCGCGTGGCTACACCTTC. V and J are TRBV5-4 and TRBJ1-2; 8 nucleotides agree with TRBD1. Trimming removed 5 bases from V and 7 bases from J; junction bases left unmatched: 7. Germline V gives CDR1 SGHNT, CDR2 YYREEE (reference sequence). This CDR3 spans 13 amino acids. The variable domain in full, completed from reference TRBV5-4 and TRBJ1-2, reads ETGVTQSPTHLIKTRGQQVTLRCSSQSGHNTVSWYQQALGQGPQFIFQYYREEENGRGNFPPRFSGLQFPNYSSELNVNALELDDSALYLCASSSQGARGYTFGSGTRLTVV.